The clone carrying this T cell receptor beta chain was seen only once. CDR1 and CDR2 from the germline V gene are SGHTA and FQGTGA. J lost 7 bases, V lost 3 bases, and 8 bases had no gene match. CDR3 length equals 14 residues. This specimen comes from a study of blood T cell repertoires in COVID-19. Study-level information: Samples of COVID-19 (acute and convalescent) were obtained from the United States, Italy and Spain.

Seattle-derived patients entered the study during active infection and were followed longitudinally. Original handling: Reference gene primer amplification yielded estimated nucleated cell counts. Measured with immunoSEQ multiplex PCR; TCRdb has only the in-frame clones, and not every one. The D gene and trimming were derived from the DNA, and the V and J assignments and clone size from that table. The profile covers 45,000 to 50,000 clones, with approximately 90% appearing a single time and about 2.5% taken by the ten largest. The receptor comes from a woman at least 80 years old with COVID-19, enrolled during active disease. The chain is built from TRBV7-3 and TRBJ1-2, with TRBD1 matching over 7 bases. The specimen sequenced was peripheral blood. The CDR3: CASSFGDRASGYTF. CDR3 nucleotide sequence: TGTGCCAGCAGCTTTGGCGACAGGGCAAGTGGCTACACCTTC.